This T cell receptor beta chain originates from a study of blood T cell repertoires in COVID-19. Study context: Sites across the United States, Italy and Spain contributed samples from acute and convalescent COVID-19. Sources were T cells, B-cell-depleted T cells, or PBMCs; the material itself was cDNA or gDNA.

This clone was seen more than once but under ten times. Data came from immunoSEQ multiplex PCR; TCRdb stores just in-frame clones and leaves some out. The sample holds tens of thousands of clones; about 86% are singletons and the top ten take less than 15%. Looked up from germline, CDR1 is GTSNPN and CDR2 is SVGIG (reference sequence). The CDR3 covers 13 residues. Trimming took 2 bases from V and 8 from J; bases not matched to a gene: 3. The clonotype comes from a human donor in a cohort sampled during active COVID-19. Sequencing was done on a sample of peripheral blood. The V gene is TRBV30, the J gene TRBJ1-6; 7 bases agree with TRBD1. The CDR3 DNA is TGTGCCTGGAGTCTGCAGGGGGATTCACCCCTCCACTTT. It specifies CAWSLQGDSPLHF.